This entry lists 18 T cell receptor beta chains sequenced from one sample in a study of T cell repertoires in cytomegalovirus infection. One entry per CDR3 protein, called by TCRdb with MiXCR from the reads. The table lists 100,000 to 150,000 distinct CDR3 sequences, about 32% of them singletons. These receptors have no identified antigens. The source material was CD8+ T cells from cultured PBMCs, sampled from culture after CMV antigen stimulation. All receptors derive from a human donor in good health (CMV status not recorded). Some clones in this sample may be carry-over from other donors' samples.

This clonotype was recorded a few times. The chain joins TRBV12-5 to TRBJ1-1; D is unclear. Germline CDR1 is LGHNT and CDR2 is FRNRAP. The germline V and J ends were trimmed by 5 bases and 3 bases, with 13 bases remaining between them. CDR3 length: 14 amino acids. The CDR3 DNA reads TGTGCTAGTGGTATATGGGGTTCACACACTGAAGCTTTCTTT. Translated, it gives CASGIWGSHTEAFF.

This clonotype was seen more than once but under ten times. The CDR3 DNA reads as TGTGCCAGCAGTTACGGGACAGGGAGTAATTCACCCCTCCACTTT. The encoded protein is CASSYGTGSNSPLHF. J is TRBJ1-6 and V is TRBV6-5; 9 bases line up with TRBD1. The CDR3 is 15 residues long. From germline, CDR1 is MNHEY and CDR2 SVGAGI. J lost 6 bases, V lost 2 bases, and 2 bases had no gene match.

This clonotype was recorded a few times. The V call is TRBV4-3, the J call TRBJ2-7; tentative D call: TRBD1 (5 bases). This CDR3 is 14 amino acids long. Germline-derived CDR1 and CDR2 are LGHNA and YSLEER. The germline V and J ends were trimmed by 0 bases and 3 bases, with 9 bases remaining between them. The CDR3 sequence is CASSQDSQGYEQYF. The CDR3 DNA is TGCGCCAGCAGCCAAGATAGTCAGGGCTACGAGCAGTACTTC.

This chain uses TRBV3-1 with TRBJ2-6; no definite D call. Trimming removed 1 base at V and 0 bases at J, with 10 bases between. This CDR3 is built from 17 residues. Per the germline V gene, CDR1 is LGHDT and CDR2 is YNNKEL (reference sequence). In DNA, the CDR3 is TGTGCCAGCAGCCAAGCGGGTTACGCCTCTGGGGCCAACGTCCTGACTTTC. Its protein is CASSQAGYASGANVLTF. The whole variable domain, remainder taken from reference TRBV3-1 and TRBJ2-6, is DTAVSQTPKYLVTQMGNDKSIKCEQNLGHDTMYWYKQDSKKFLKIMFSYNNKELIINETVPNRFSPKSPDKAHLNLHINSLELGDSAVYFCASSQAGYASGANVLTFGAGSRLTVL.

This clonotype was picked up a small number of times. The chain uses TRBV13 and TRBJ1-1; TRBD1 is a possible D gene (6 bases). Trimming cost V 1 base and J 0 bases, with 12 bases left between them. Germline V lookup: CDR1 PRHDT, CDR2 FYEKMQ (reference sequence). The CDR3 contains 16 residues. In nucleotides, the CDR3 is TGTGCCAGCAGCTTAGCAGGGGCCACCATGAACACTGAAGCTTTCTTT. Its protein is CASSLAGATMNTEAFF. Full variable domain (missing parts from reference TRBV13 and TRBJ1-1): AAGVIQSPRHLIKEKRETATLKCYPIPRHDTVYWYQQGPGQDPQFLISFYEKMQSDKGSIPDRFSAQQFSDYHSELNMSSLELGDSALYFCASSLAGATMNTEAFFGQGTRLTVV.

This rearrangement joins TRBV6-5 to TRBJ2-5, with a possible D match to TRBD1 (6 bases). CDR3 length: 17 residues. V was shortened by 0 bases and J by 1 base, with 15 bases between the two germline ends. CDR1 is MNHEY and CDR2 is SVGAGI in the germline V gene. CDR3 sequence reads: CASSYSPVGQGQETQYF. For the CDR3, the DNA is TGTGCCAGCAGTTACTCGCCGGTGGGACAAGGCCAAGAGACCCAGTACTTC.

The V gene is TRBV29-1, the J gene TRBJ1-2, with D maybe TRBD1 (5 bases). Germline V gene lookup returns CDR1 SQVTM and CDR2 ANQGSEA. Trimming shortened V by 3 bases and J by 4 bases, and 12 bases separated the two germline ends. The length of the CDR3 is 13 residues. CDR3 region: CSVEDGTAYGYTF. Written as DNA, the CDR3 is TGCAGCGTTGAGGATGGGACTGCCTATGGCTACACCTTC.

This clonotype was counted only a few times. The V gene is TRBV18, the J gene TRBJ1-2; D possibly corresponds to TRBD1 (5 bases). Germline lookup yields CDR1 KGHSH and CDR2 LQKENI. The ends were cut back, 1 base at V and 6 bases at J, with 18 bases in the middle. CDR3 length equals 16 residues. This CDR3 reads CASSPLDRLPPDGYTF. The CDR3 DNA reads TGTGCCAGCTCACCACTCGACAGACTACCACCTGATGGCTACACCTTC.

The chain has TRBV27 and TRBJ1-1; D remains ambiguous. The CDR3 is 13 amino acids. Deletions cut 1 base from V and 6 bases from J, with 9 bases between. From germline, CDR1 is MNHEY and CDR2 SMNVEV (reference sequence). The CDR3 DNA is TGTGCCAGCAGTTTATTCGGCGGGTCTGAAGCTTTCTTT. This translates into CASSLFGGSEAFF.

In its sample, this clonotype was seen many times. CDR3 loop: CATSRDRFDEQYF. The CDR3 nucleotides are TGTGCCACCAGCAGAGACAGGTTTGACGAGCAGTACTTC. The rearrangement joins TRBV15 to TRBJ2-7; D gene uncertain. CDR1 LNHNV and CDR2 YYDKDF come from the germline V gene (reference sequence). V was clipped by 0 bases and J by 5 bases, with 8 bases between them. This CDR3 has 13 amino acids. The full variable domain, in which reference TRBV15 and TRBJ2-7 provide the parts outside the CDR3, is DAMVIQNPRYQVTQFGKPVTLSCSQTLNHNVMYWYQQKSSQAPKLLFHYYDKDFNNEADTPDNFQSRRPNTSFCFLDIRSPGLGDTAMYLCATSRDRFDEQYFGPGTRLTVT.

The chain links TRBV6-6 to TRBJ1-5; perhaps TRBD1 as D (6 bases). Looked up from germline, CDR1 is MNHNY and CDR2 is SVGAGI (reference sequence). V lost 6 bases, J lost 2 bases, and 11 bases lay in between. The CDR3 consists of 14 residues. The CDR3 sequence: CASRDPGGNQPQHF. The CDR3 bases are TGTGCCAGCAGAGACCCAGGGGGCAATCAGCCCCAGCATTTT.

This clonotype was observed at least ten times. The chain has TRBV7-8 and TRBJ2-2; no reliable D call. Germline CDR1 reads SGHVS; CDR2 reads FQNEAQ. CDR3 length: 18 amino acids. V was clipped by 0 bases and J by 7 bases, with 21 bases between them. The CDR3 reads CASSLALGNTPPHGELFF. CDR3 bases: TGTGCCAGCAGCTTAGCTCTAGGGAACACCCCCCCTCACGGGGAGCTGTTTTTT.

This chain uses TRBV29-1 with TRBJ2-7; D is possibly TRBD1 (5 bases). V was pared by 3 bases and J by 4 bases, with 7 bases between. The germline V gene encodes CDR1 SQVTM and CDR2 ANQGSEA. The CDR3 contains 11 residues. CDR3 region: CSVDTGYEQYF. DNA for the CDR3: TGCAGCGTTGATACAGGATACGAGCAGTACTTC.

The table lists this clonotype with a few counts. The J gene is TRBJ2-1, the V gene TRBV11-2; tentatively, D is TRBD2 (6 bases). The germline V gene has CDR1 SGHAT and CDR2 FQNNGV. The CDR3 sequence is 15 residues long. Between the trimmed V and J ends, which lost 0 bases and 6 bases, there was a span of 12 bases. CDR3 nucleotide sequence: TGTGCCAGCAGCTTAGACGGGGGACTGGGCAATGAGCAGTTCTTC. This sequence encodes CASSLDGGLGNEQFF.

This clonotype was detected a few times. In DNA form, the CDR3 reads TGTGCCAGCAGCTTAGTGGCTAGCGGGTACGTTGGAGAGACCCAGTACTTC. Protein product: CASSLVASGYVGETQYF. The V and J genes are TRBV11-2 and TRBJ2-5; 8 bases agree with TRBD2. V lost 1 base and J lost 4; bases outside the gene matches: 11. Germline V gene lookup returns CDR1 SGHAT and CDR2 FQNNGV. This CDR3 contains 17 residues.

The rearrangement joins TRBV7-3 to TRBJ2-2, with 12 bases matching TRBD1. V lost 2 bases to trimming and J lost 0 bases; unmatched junction nucleotides: 4. Germline values: CDR1 SGHTA, CDR2 FQGTGA. The CDR3 has 18 residues. The CDR3 nucleotides read TGTGCCAGCAGCTTAGGGGGACAGGGGGCCCCGAACACCGGGGAGCTGTTTTTT. Protein: CASSLGGQGAPNTGELFF. Full variable domain (remainder filled in from reference TRBV7-3 and TRBJ2-2): GAGVSQTPSNKVTEKGKYVELRCDPISGHTALYWYRQSLGQGPEFLIYFQGTGAADDSGLPNDRFFAVRPEGSVSTLKIQRTERGDSAVYLCASSLGGQGAPNTGELFFGEGSRLTVL.

This clonotype was observed a handful of times. The chain is built from TRBV6-2 or TRBV6-3 and TRBJ1-5, with a possible D match to TRBD1 (5 bases). The CDR3 spans 14 residues. Germline CDR1 reads MNHEY; CDR2 reads SVGEGT. V was clipped by 6 bases and J by 1 base, with 10 bases between them. CDR3 coding DNA: TGTGCCAGCAGCCTAGGGGTCAGCAATCAGCCCCAGCATTTT. Translation: CASSLGVSNQPQHF.

The CDR3 region is CASSLGAGPTGFSNQPQHF. Here the CDR3 DNA reads TGTGCCAGCAGTTTGGGTGCCGGGCCCACAGGTTTTAGCAATCAGCCCCAGCATTTT. The chain couples TRBV6-6 to TRBJ1-5, with TRBD1 as a possible D gene (5 bases). Trimming took 4 bases from V and 0 from J, leaving 22 bases between them. The CDR3 runs to 19 residues. Germline CDR1 and CDR2: MNHNY and SVGAGI (reference sequence).